A selection of T cell receptor beta chains follows, all from one sample in a study of T cell responses to AZD1222 COVID-19 vaccine. Profiled with immunoSEQ multiplex PCR; TCRdb holds only in-frame clones, not every one. The sample has 150,000 to 180,000 clones; about nine tenths are singletons. The input for sequencing was peripheral blood, taken on day 0 of MenACWY control vaccination. Receptors were obtained from an adult in good health. CDR3s leave out the opening cysteine and the closing phenylalanine or tryptophan.

V,J,CDR3
TRBV6-5,TRBJ1-1,ASRTLGTANTEAF
TRBV11-1,TRBJ2-2,ASSSWAGGRTGELF
TRBV19,TRBJ1-1,ASIRRAGEGTEAF
TRBV7-6,TRBJ2-2,ASSFFKRALNTGELF
TRBV5-8,TRBJ2-3,ASSFAKTQY
TRBV19,TRBJ1-3,ASTFIRAGGQADSGNTIY
TRBV11-2,TRBJ1-5,ASSLRDSNQPQH
TRBV6-2/TRBV6-3,TRBJ2-2,ASSLATGELF
TRBV5-1,TRBJ2-3,ASSFGDGTDTQY
TRBV5-4,TRBJ1-2,ASTFLRRVDYGYT
TRBV5-1,TRBJ1-5,ASSLGSNQPQH
TRBV15,TRBJ2-7,ATSRGPYEQY
TRBV18,TRBJ2-2,ASSPTVANTGELF